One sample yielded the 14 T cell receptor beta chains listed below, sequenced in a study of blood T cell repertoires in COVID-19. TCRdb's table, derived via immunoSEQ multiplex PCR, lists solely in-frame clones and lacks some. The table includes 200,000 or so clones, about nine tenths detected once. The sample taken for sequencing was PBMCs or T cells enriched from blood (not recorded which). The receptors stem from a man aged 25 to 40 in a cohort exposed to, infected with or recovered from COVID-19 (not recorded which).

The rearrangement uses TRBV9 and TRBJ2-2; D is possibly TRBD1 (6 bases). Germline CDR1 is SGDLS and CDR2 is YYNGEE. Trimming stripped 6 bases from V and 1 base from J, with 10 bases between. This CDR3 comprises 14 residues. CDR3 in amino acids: CASTQGLNTGELFF. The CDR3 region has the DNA TGTGCCAGCACTCAGGGGTTGAACACCGGGGAGCTGTTTTTT. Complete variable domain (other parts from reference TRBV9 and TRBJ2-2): DSGVTQTPKHLITATGQRVTLRCSPRSGDLSVYWYQQSLDQGLQFLIQYYNGEERAKGNILERFSAQQFPDLHSELNLSSLELGDSALYFCASTQGLNTGELFFGEGSRLTVL.

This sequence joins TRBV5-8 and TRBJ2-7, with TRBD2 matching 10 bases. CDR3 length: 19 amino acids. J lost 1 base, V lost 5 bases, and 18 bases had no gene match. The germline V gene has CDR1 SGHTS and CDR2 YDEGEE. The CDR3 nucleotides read TGTGCCAGCAGAAGACAGGGAATAGCGGGAGGATCCCTTTCCTACGAGCAGTACTTC. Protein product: CASRRQGIAGGSLSYEQYF.

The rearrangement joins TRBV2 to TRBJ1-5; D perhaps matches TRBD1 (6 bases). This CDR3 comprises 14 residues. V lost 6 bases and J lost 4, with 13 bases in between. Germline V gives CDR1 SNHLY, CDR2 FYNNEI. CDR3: CASSDLQGNQPQHF. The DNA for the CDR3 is TGTGCCAGCAGCGATCTACAGGGAAATCAGCCCCAGCATTTT.

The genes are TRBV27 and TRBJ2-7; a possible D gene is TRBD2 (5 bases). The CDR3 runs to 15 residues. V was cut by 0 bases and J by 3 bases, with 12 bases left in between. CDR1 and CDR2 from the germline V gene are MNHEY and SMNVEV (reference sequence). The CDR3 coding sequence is TGTGCCAGCAGTTTATCTCGGGGAGACCGCTACGAGCAGTACTTC. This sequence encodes CASSLSRGDRYEQYF.

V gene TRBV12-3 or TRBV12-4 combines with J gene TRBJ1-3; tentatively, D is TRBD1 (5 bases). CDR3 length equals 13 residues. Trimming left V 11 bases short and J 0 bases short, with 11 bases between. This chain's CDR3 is CADTGLSGNTIYF. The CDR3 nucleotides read TGTGCCGATACAGGCCTCTCTGGAAACACCATATATTTT.

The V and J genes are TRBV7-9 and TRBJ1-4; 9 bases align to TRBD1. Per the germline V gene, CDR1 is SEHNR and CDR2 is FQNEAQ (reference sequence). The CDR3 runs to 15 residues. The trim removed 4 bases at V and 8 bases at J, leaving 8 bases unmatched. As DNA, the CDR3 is TGTGCCAGCAGCTCCAAGGGACAGGGCGGGGAAAAACTGTTTTTT. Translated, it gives CASSSKGQGGEKLFF.

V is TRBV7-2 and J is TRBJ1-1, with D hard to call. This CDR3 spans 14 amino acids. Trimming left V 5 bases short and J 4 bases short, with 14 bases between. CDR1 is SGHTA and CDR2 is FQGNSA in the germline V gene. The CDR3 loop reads CASSPPGVRTEAFF. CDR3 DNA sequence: TGTGCCAGCAGCCCCCCGGGAGTTCGCACTGAAGCTTTCTTT.

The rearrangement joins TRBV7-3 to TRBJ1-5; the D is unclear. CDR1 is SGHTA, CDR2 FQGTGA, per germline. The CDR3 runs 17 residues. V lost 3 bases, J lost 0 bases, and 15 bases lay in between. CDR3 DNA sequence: TGTGCCAGCAGCTTGCTCCGCCCGGGATATAGCAATCAGCCCCAGCATTTT. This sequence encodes CASSLLRPGYSNQPQHF.

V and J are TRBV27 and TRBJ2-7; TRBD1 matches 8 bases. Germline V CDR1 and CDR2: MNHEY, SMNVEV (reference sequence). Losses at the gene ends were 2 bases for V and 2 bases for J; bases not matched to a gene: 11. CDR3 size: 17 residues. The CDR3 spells CASSLGPARGLPYEQYF. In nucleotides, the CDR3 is TGTGCCAGCAGTTTAGGTCCCGCCAGGGGGCTCCCCTACGAGCAGTACTTC.

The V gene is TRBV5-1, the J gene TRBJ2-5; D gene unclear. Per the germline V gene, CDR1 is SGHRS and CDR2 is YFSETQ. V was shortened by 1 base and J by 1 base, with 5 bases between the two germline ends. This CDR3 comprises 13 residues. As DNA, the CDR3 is TGCGCCAGCAGCTTGTTCGTCCAAGAGACCCAGTACTTC. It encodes CASSLFVQETQYF. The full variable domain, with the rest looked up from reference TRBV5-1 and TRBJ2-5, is KAGVTQTPRYLIKTRGQQVTLSCSPISGHRSVSWYQQTPGQGLQFLFEYFSETQRNKGNFPGRFSGRQFSNSRSEMNVSTLELGDSALYLCASSLFVQETQYFGPGTRLLVL.

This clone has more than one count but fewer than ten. CDR3 sequence (DNA): TGTGCCAGCAGCCAAGATATAGCTAGCGGGAGGGCCCGTCGCGAGCAGTACTTC. This translates into CASSQDIASGRARREQYF. V is TRBV3-1 (or the pseudogene TRBV3-2) and J is TRBJ2-7, with TRBD2 matching 12 bases. CDR3 length equals 18 residues. V was pared by 0 bases and J by 6 bases, with 12 bases of the junction left unmatched. The germline gives CDR1 LGHDT, CDR2 YNNKEL (reference sequence).

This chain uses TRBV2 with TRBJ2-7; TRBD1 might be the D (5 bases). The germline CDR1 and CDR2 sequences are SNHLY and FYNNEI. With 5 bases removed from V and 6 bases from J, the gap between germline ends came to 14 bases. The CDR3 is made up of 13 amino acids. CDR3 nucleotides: TGTGCCAGCAGTACAGGTGCCTGGATCGAGCAGTACTTC. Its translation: CASSTGAWIEQYF. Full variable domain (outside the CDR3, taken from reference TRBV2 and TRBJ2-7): EPEVTQTPSHQVTQMGQEVILRCVPISNHLYFYWYRQILGQKVEFLVSFYNNEISEKSEIFDDQFSVERPDGSNFTLKIRSTKLEDSAMYFCASSTGAWIEQYFGPGTRLTVT.

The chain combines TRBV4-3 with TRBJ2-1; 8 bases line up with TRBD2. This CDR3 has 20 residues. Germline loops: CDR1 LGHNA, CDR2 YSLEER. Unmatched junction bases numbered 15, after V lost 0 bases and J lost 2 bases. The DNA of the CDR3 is TGCGCCAGCAGCCAAGAACCCATCACCTCCCTGGGACTAGCCTACAATGAGCAGTTCTTC. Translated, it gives CASSQEPITSLGLAYNEQFF.

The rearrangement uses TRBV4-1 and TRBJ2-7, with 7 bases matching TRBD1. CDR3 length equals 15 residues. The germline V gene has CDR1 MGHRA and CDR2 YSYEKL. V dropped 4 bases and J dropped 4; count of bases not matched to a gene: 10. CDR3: CASSPQETGFYEQYF. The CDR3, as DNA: TGCGCCAGCAGCCCACAAGAGACAGGGTTTTACGAGCAGTACTTC.